A selection of T cell receptor beta chains follows, all from one sample in a study of shared clonotypes between healthy human individuals. Using immunoSEQ multiplex PCR, the repertoire was profiled, and TCRdb retains in-frame clones only, with some absent. The table lists 85,000 to 100,000 clones, around 68% of them singletons. Specimen: memory CD8+ T cells sorted from blood. The source of these receptors is a man under 40 in good health. The CDR3 runs from the conserved cysteine through the conserved F or W. D genes are given only for firm matches. Not every row has a clone size; where given, it reads once, few, many or a size class.

TRBD1,TRBV7-1,-,TRBJ1-5,CASSTRQGGNQPQHF,TGTGCCAGCAGCACAAGACAGGGTGGGAATCAGCCCCAGCATTTT
-,TRBV7-9,-,TRBJ2-7,CASSLVTRGLDEQYF,TGTGCCAGCAGCTTAGTAACCAGGGGTCTTGACGAGCAGTACTTC
-,TRBV30,-,TRBJ2-7,CAWRGAGWDYEQYF,TGTGCCTGGAGGGGGGCAGGCTGGGACTACGAGCAGTACTTC
TRBD1,TRBV15,-,TRBJ1-2,CATSRGQGAYGYTF,TGTGCCACCAGCAGAGGTCAGGGGGCCTATGGCTACACCTTC
-,TRBV15,-,TRBJ2-7,CATSRGQGSYEQYF,TGTGCCACCAGCAGAGGGCAGGGATCCTACGAGCAGTACTTC
-,TRBV5-6,few,TRBJ2-5,CASSPRPSEETQYF,TGTGCCAGCAGTCCCCGCCCGAGTGAGGAGACCCAGTACTTC
TRBD2,TRBV5-4,-,TRBJ2-5,CASTSGSQETQYF,TGTGCCAGCACCAGCGGGAGCCAAGAGACCCAGTACTTC
-,TRBV4-2,-,TRBJ2-5,CASSQEGFTGAAKETQYF,TGTGCCAGCAGCCAAGAAGGTTTTACGGGAGCGGCGAAGGAGACCCAGTACTTC
-,TRBV11-3,-,TRBJ1-2,CASSSTASNYGYTF,TGTGCCAGCAGTTCGACAGCGTCTAACTATGGCTACACCTTC
-,TRBV29-1,-,TRBJ1-3,CSVDPQGGGNTIYF,TGCAGCGTTGATCCCCAGGGCGGTGGAAACACCATATATTTT
-,TRBV5-4,-,TRBJ2-3,CASSLGVPQFITDTQYF,TGTGCCAGCAGCTTGGGTGTCCCTCAATTTATCACAGATACGCAGTATTTT
-,TRBV7-3,-,TRBJ1-2,CASSLMGSLNYGYTF,TGTGCCAGCAGCTTAATGGGCAGCCTTAACTATGGCTACACCTTC
-,TRBV4-3,-,TRBJ2-1,CASSHLGGAHEQFF,TGCGCCAGCAGCCACCTAGGAGGAGCACATGAGCAGTTCTTC
-,TRBV11-2,-,TRBJ2-7,CASSQIYEQYF,TGTGCCAGCAGCCAAATTTACGAGCAGTACTTC
-,TRBV27,-,TRBJ2-7,CASSFGLRQYF,TGTGCCAGCAGTTTTGGGTTGCGGCAGTACTTC
-,TRBV5-4,-,TRBJ1-2,CASSSPKQGWYGYTF,TGTGCCAGCAGCTCCCCAAAGCAGGGCTGGTATGGCTACACCTTC
-,TRBV9,-,TRBJ2-1,CASSVAVGEQFF,TGTGCCAGCAGCGTAGCTGTGGGGGAGCAGTTCTTC
-,TRBV6-5,-,TRBJ1-1,CASSYYLNTEAFF,TGTGCCAGCAGTTACTATTTGAACACTGAAGCTTTCTTT
-,TRBV6-5,-,TRBJ2-5,CASRVGEETQYF,TGTGCCAGCAGGGTAGGGGAGGAGACCCAGTACTTC
TRBD2,TRBV6-4,-,TRBJ2-1,CASSPLAGGYNEQFF,TGTGCCAGCAGCCCTCTGGCGGGGGGTTACAATGAGCAGTTCTTC
TRBD1,TRBV19,few,TRBJ2-5,CASSTTPTGGETQYF,TGTGCCAGTAGTACCACCCCGACAGGGGGAGAGACCCAGTACTTC
TRBD1,TRBV6-4,-,TRBJ1-1,CASSDTDRGTEAFF,TGTGCCAGCAGTGACACTGACAGGGGAACTGAAGCTTTCTTT
-,TRBV20-1,few,TRBJ2-7,CSARDGYEQYF,TGCAGTGCTAGAGATGGCTACGAGCAGTACTTC
-,TRBV2,once,TRBJ1-1,CASITTEAFF,TGTGCCAGCATTACTACTGAAGCTTTCTTT
-,TRBV7-9,-,TRBJ2-7,CASSPSTGPHTYEQYF,TGTGCCAGCAGCCCCAGTACAGGTCCCCATACCTACGAGCAGTACTTC
-,TRBV28,-,TRBJ1-5,CTSRGGNQPQHF,TGCACCTCAAGGGGAGGCAATCAGCCCCAGCATTTT
TRBD1,TRBV28,-,TRBJ1-1,CASSTGAGTEAFF,TGTGCCAGCAGTACAGGGGCGGGGACTGAAGCTTTCTTT
TRBD1,TRBV5-1,-,TRBJ2-7,CASSLQGYEQYF,TGCGCCAGCAGCTTACAGGGGTACGAGCAGTACTTC